A single sample gave rise to the 14 T cell receptor beta chains below, sequenced in a study of CD8+ T cells in alopecia areata. RNA was isolated and reverse transcribed to cDNA, the sequencing template. Only in-frame clones appear in the TCRdb table, and some are missing; sequencing was by immunoSEQ multiplex PCR. This sample has fewer than 90,000 clones, with roughly 50% found just once. The sequenced sample consisted of NKG2D-high CD8+ T cells sorted from blood. Receptor source: a human donor with alopecia areata.

The chain recombines TRBV7-9 with TRBJ2-2, with TRBD1 as a possible D gene (6 bases). Trimming cost V 5 bases and J 3 bases, with 13 bases left between them. This CDR3 contains 15 residues. Germline lookup yields CDR1 SEHNR and CDR2 FQNEAQ (reference sequence). CDR3 sequence: CASSLDRLHTGELFF. The CDR3 bases are TGTGCCAGCAGCCTCGACAGGCTACACACCGGGGAGCTGTTTTTT.

This clone has just one count. J is TRBJ1-6 and V is TRBV4-1; D ambiguous. V lost 1 base, J lost 0 bases, and 7 bases lay in between. Looked up from germline, CDR1 is MGHRA and CDR2 is YSYEKL. This CDR3 has 16 amino acids. The CDR3 sequence: CASSQGASSYNSPLHF. CDR3 nucleotides: TGCGCCAGCAGCCAAGGTGCGAGCTCCTATAATTCACCCCTCCACTTT.

V and J are TRBV14 and TRBJ2-7; 8 nucleotides match TRBD1. V lost 1 base to trimming and J lost 2 bases; unmatched junction nucleotides: 4. The CDR3 has 15 amino acids. Germline CDR1 is SGHDN and CDR2 is FVKESK. CDR3 sequence reads: CASSQGRGPPYEQYF. The CDR3 region has the DNA TGTGCCAGCAGCCAAGGCAGGGGGCCACCCTACGAGCAGTACTTC.

The sample holds a few counts of this clone. V gene TRBV28 combines with J gene TRBJ1-2; D may be TRBD1 (5 bases). V was clipped by 8 bases and J by 3 bases, with 16 bases between them. The germline V gene encodes CDR1 MDHEN and CDR2 SYDVKM. The CDR3 consists of 14 residues. The CDR3 protein is CASERPGLDYGYTF. CDR3 coding DNA: TGTGCCAGCGAGAGGCCAGGGTTGGACTATGGCTACACCTTC.

The genes are TRBV25-1 and TRBJ2-7; the D is unclear. CDR1 is MGHDK and CDR2 is SYGVNS in the germline V gene. The CDR3 consists of 13 residues. Trimming pared 7 bases from V and 0 bases from J, leaving 10 bases between. Written as DNA, the CDR3 is TGTGCCAGCACTCCCGGCAGCTCCTACGAGCAGTACTTC. The encoded protein is CASTPGSSYEQYF.

The CDR3: CAWSVMREGIEKLFF. The CDR3 DNA is TGTGCCTGGAGTGTTATGAGGGAGGGAATCGAAAAACTGTTTTTT. The chain combines TRBV30 with TRBJ1-4; D is uncertain. The germline V gene encodes CDR1 GTSNPN and CDR2 SVGIG (reference sequence). The CDR3 runs 15 residues. Trimming stripped 0 bases from V and 8 bases from J, with 16 bases between. Filled out from reference TRBV30 and TRBJ1-4, the complete variable domain reads SQTIHQWPATLVQPVGSPLSLECTVEGTSNPNLYWYRQAAGRGLQLLFYSVGIGQISSEVPQNLSASRPQDRQFILSSKKLLLSDSGFYLCAWSVMREGIEKLFFGSGTQLSVL.

The chain is built from TRBV29-1 and TRBJ1-1; weak D call: TRBD1 (5 bases). Germline values: CDR1 SQVTM, CDR2 ANQGSEA. Deletions cut 6 bases from V and 3 bases from J, with 11 bases between. This CDR3 spans 12 amino acids. The DNA of the CDR3 is TGCAGCGTCCCAGGGCCGGACACTGAAGCTTTCTTT. Translating it yields CSVPGPDTEAFF.

The CDR3 is CASSPGASGRESYEQYF. In nucleotides, the CDR3 is TGTGCCAGCAGTCCGGGGGCTAGCGGGAGGGAATCCTACGAGCAGTACTTC. This chain connects TRBV27 to TRBJ2-7; TRBD2 agrees at 12 bases. V shed 5 bases and J 1 base; nucleotides not matched to a gene: 9. The CDR3 extends over 17 amino acids. Germline V CDR1 and CDR2: MNHEY, SMNVEV (reference sequence).

V gene TRBV29-1 combines with J gene TRBJ2-7, with 7 nucleotides matching TRBD1. CDR1 SQVTM and CDR2 ANQGSEA come from the germline V gene. The CDR3 consists of 16 residues. J gave up 0 bases and V 3 bases, and 11 bases lay outside the gene matches. The CDR3 spells CSVDVPGTVSSYEQYF. The CDR3 region has the DNA TGCAGCGTTGATGTCCCAGGGACAGTCAGCTCCTACGAGCAGTACTTC.

The V gene is TRBV11-3, the J gene TRBJ2-3, with no clear D. CDR3 size: 13 residues. V lost 1 base, J lost 2 bases, and 4 bases lay in between. Germline assignment: CDR1 SGHNT and CDR2 YENEEA. The CDR3 here is CASSLAPTDTQYF. The CDR3, as DNA: TGTGCCAGCAGCTTAGCCCCCACAGATACGCAGTATTTT.

A few counts support this clone. The chain recombines TRBV29-1 with TRBJ2-3; 9 nucleotides line up with TRBD2. CDR1 is SQVTM and CDR2 is ANQGSEA in the germline V gene. There are 16 residues in the CDR3. Unmatched junction bases numbered 11, after V lost 2 bases and J lost 5 bases. CDR3 sequence (DNA): TGCAGCGTTGAATCGGGCGGGGGGGATAGTGGAGATACGCAGTATTTT. Amino acids: CSVESGGGDSGDTQYF.

The CDR3 DNA follows: TGTGCCAGCAGCGTAGACGTGACATCCACCTACGAGCAGTACTTC. Its translation is CASSVDVTSTYEQYF. The rearrangement joins TRBV9 to TRBJ2-7; D unclear. Germline values: CDR1 SGDLS, CDR2 YYNGEE. V was cut by 0 bases and J by 2 bases, with 12 bases left in between. This CDR3 is 15 amino acids long.

This clone was recorded a few times. The rearrangement uses TRBV7-9 and TRBJ2-7; D call uncertain. This CDR3 region has 13 residues. The germline V and J ends were trimmed by 7 bases and 5 bases, with 15 bases remaining between them. Germline CDR1 is SEHNR and CDR2 is FQNEAQ (reference sequence). CDR3 sequence: CASIPMGGHEQYF. CDR3 nucleotides: TGTGCCAGCATCCCAATGGGTGGCCACGAGCAGTACTTC. Filled out from reference TRBV7-9 and TRBJ2-7, the complete variable domain reads DTGVSQNPRHKITKRGQNVTFRCDPISEHNRLYWYRQTLGQGPEFLTYFQNEAQLEKSRLLSDRFSAERPKGSFSTLEIQRTEQGDSAMYLCASIPMGGHEQYFGPGTRLTVT.

This clone has just a few counts. This rearrangement joins TRBV29-1 to TRBJ2-1; D is undetermined. CDR3 size: 12 residues. V dropped 5 bases and J dropped 6 bases, with 11 bases sitting between them. The germline CDR1 and CDR2 sequences are SQVTM and ANQGSEA. CDR3: CSVSLAGNEQFF. The CDR3 nucleotides read TGCAGCGTTTCTTTAGCAGGCAATGAGCAGTTCTTC.